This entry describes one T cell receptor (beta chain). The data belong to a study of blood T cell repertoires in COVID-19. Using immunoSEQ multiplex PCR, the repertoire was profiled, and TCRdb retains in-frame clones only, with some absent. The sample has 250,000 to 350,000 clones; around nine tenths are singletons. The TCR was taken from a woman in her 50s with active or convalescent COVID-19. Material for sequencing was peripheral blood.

CDR3 nucleotide sequence: TGTGCCAGCAGTTACGCTCCTCCCAGGCACGGCTATGGCTACACCTTC. Its translation: CASSYAPPRHGYGYTF. The chain joins TRBV6-5 to TRBJ1-2; D call uncertain. Trimming pared 2 bases from V and 4 bases from J, leaving 17 bases between. Germline V gene data show CDR1 as MNHEY and CDR2 as SVGAGI. The CDR3 runs 16 residues.